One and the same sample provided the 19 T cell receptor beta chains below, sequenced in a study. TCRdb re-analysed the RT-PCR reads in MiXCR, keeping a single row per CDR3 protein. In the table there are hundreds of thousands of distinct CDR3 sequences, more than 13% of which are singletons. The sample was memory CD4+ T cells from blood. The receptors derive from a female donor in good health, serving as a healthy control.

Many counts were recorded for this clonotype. Here the CDR3 reads CASSPRLAPYEQYF. The CDR3 DNA sequence: TGTGCCAGCAGCCCAAGACTAGCTCCCTACGAGCAGTACTTC. The chain recombines TRBV27 with TRBJ2-7, with 7 bases that match TRBD2. Germline values: CDR1 MNHEY, CDR2 SMNVEV (reference sequence). The CDR3 covers 14 residues. V shed 6 bases, J shed 2 bases, and the junction held 7 bases outside the gene matches.

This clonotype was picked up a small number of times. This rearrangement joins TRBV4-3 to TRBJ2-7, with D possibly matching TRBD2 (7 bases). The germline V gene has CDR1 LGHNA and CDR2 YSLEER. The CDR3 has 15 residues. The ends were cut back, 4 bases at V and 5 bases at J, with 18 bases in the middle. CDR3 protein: CASSLRGGDKNEQYF. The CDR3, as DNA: TGCGCCAGCAGCCTGAGGGGGGGCGATAAAAACGAGCAGTACTTC.

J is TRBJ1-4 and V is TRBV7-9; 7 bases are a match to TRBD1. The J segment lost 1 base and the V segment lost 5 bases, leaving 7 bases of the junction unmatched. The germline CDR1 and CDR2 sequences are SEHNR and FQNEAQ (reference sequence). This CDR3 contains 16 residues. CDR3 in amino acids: CASSRLTGITNEKLFF. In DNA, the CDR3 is TGTGCCAGCAGCCGACTGACAGGGATAACTAATGAAAAACTGTTTTTT.

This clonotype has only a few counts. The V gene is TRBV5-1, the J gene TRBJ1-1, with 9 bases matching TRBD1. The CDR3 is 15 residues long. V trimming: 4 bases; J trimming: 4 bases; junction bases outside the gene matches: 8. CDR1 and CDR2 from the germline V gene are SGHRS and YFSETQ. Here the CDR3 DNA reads TGCGCCAGCAGCAAGTTACAGGGGGCTGGCACTGAAGCTTTCTTT. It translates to CASSKLQGAGTEAFF.

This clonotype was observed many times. CDR3 residues: CASSSEDEQYF. The CDR3 DNA sequence: TGTGCCAGCAGCTCCGAGGACGAGCAGTACTTC. The J gene is TRBJ2-7, the V gene TRBV7-9; no clear D gene. The length of the CDR3 is 11 residues. Germline loops: CDR1 SEHNR, CDR2 FQNEAQ (reference sequence). Trimming pared 4 bases from V and 5 bases from J, leaving 6 bases between.

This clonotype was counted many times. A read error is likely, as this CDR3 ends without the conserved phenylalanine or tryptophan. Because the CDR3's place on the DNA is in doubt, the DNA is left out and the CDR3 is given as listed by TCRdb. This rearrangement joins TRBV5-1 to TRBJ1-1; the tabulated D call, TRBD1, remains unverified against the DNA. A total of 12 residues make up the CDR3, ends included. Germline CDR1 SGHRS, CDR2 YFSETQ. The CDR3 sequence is CAIRQQVRSSPG.

CDR3 nucleotides: TGCGCCAGCAGTCACCGACTGAGACTGTCGAGCTCCTACAATGAGCAGTTCTTC. It encodes CASSHRLRLSSSYNEQFF. J is TRBJ2-1 and V is TRBV23-1, with D hard to call. TRBV23-1 is filed as an ORF, its function uncertain. V lost 3 bases and J lost 0, with 18 bases in between. The CDR3 consists of 18 residues.

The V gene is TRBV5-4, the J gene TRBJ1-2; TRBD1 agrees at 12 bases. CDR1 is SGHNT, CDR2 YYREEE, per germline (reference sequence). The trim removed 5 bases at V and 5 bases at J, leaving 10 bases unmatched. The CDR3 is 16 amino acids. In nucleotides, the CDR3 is TGTGCCAGCAGACCGGCGGGGGGACAGGGGGCGTATGGCTACACCTTC. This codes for CASRPAGGQGAYGYTF.

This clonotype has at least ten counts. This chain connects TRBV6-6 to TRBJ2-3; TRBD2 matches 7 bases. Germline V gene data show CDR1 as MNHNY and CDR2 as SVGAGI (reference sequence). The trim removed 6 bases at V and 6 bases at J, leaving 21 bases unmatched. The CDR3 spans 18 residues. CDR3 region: CASRSRVSLRERVDTQYF. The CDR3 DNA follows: TGTGCCAGCAGGTCTCGGGTGTCGCTGCGGGAGAGGGTGGATACGCAGTATTTT.

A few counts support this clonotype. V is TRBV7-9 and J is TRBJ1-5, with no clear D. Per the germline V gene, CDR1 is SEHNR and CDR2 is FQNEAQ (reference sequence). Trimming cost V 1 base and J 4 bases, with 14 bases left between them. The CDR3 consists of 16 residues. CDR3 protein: CASSLDYNGENQPQHF. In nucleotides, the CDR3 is TGTGCCAGCAGCTTAGACTATAACGGGGAAAATCAGCCCCAGCATTTT.

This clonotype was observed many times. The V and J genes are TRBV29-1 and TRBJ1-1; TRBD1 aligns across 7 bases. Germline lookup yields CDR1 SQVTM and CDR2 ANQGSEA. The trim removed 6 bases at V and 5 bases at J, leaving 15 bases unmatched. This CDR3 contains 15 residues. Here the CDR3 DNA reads TGCAGCGTCCGCTGGACCAGGGGGGCAGGAACTGAAGCTTTCTTT. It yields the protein CSVRWTRGAGTEAFF.

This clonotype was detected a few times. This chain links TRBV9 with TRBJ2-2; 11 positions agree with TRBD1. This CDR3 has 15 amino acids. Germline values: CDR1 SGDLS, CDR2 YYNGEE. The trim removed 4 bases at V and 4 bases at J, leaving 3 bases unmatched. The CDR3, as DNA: TGTGCCAGCAGCCTGGACAGGGGGCGCACCGGGGAGCTGTTTTTT. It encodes CASSLDRGRTGELFF.

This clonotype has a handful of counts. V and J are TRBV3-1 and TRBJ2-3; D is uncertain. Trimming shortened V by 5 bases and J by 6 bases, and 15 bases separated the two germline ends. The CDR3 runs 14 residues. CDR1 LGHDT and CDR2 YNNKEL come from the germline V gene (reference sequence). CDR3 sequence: CASSSYRSVDTQYF. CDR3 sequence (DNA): TGTGCCAGCAGCTCCTACCGATCCGTGGATACGCAGTATTTT.

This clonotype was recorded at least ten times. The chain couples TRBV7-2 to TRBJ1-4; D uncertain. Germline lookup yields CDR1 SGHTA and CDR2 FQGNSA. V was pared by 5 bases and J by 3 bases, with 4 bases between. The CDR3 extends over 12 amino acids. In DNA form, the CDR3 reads TGTGCCAGCAGCCGCCCTAATGAAAAACTGTTTTTT. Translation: CASSRPNEKLFF.

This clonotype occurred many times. The CDR3 protein is CSALRPSTDTQYF. In DNA, the CDR3 is TGCAGTGCCCTCCGGCCCAGCACAGATACGCAGTATTTT. This chain joins TRBV20-1 and TRBJ2-3; D gene unclear. The CDR3 loop spans 13 amino acids. In germline, CDR1 is DFQATT, CDR2 SNEGSKA (reference sequence). Trimming removed 6 bases from V and 0 bases from J, with 10 bases in between.

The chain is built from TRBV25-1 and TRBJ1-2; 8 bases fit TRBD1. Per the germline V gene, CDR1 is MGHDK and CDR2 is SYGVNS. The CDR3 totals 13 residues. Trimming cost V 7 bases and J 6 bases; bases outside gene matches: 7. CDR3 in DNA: TGTGCCAGCACAGTGACAGGGGCTAATGGCTACACCTTC. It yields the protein CASTVTGANGYTF.

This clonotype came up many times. The chain's CDR3 is CASSPDRVNYGYTF. The CDR3, as DNA: TGTGCCAGCAGCCCCGACAGGGTGAACTATGGCTACACCTTC. The rearrangement joins TRBV5-5 to TRBJ1-2; 7 bases are shared with TRBD1. Germline V lookup: CDR1 SGHKS, CDR2 YYEKEE (reference sequence). The CDR3 contains 14 residues. V lost 4 bases, J lost 2 bases, and 5 bases stayed unmatched.

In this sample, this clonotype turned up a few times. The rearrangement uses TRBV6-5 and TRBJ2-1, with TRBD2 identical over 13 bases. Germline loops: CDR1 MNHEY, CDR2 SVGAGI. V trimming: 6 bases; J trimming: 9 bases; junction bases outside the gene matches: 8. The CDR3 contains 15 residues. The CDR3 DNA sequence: TGTGCCAGCAGACCCGGACTAGCGGGAGCGGTTGAGCAGTTCTTC. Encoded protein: CASRPGLAGAVEQFF.

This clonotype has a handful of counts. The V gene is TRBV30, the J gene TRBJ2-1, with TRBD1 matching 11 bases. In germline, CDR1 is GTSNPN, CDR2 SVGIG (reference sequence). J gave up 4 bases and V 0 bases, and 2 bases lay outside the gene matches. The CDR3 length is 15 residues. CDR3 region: CAWSVGQGAYNEQFF. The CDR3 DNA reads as TGTGCCTGGAGTGTAGGACAGGGGGCGTACAATGAGCAGTTCTTC.